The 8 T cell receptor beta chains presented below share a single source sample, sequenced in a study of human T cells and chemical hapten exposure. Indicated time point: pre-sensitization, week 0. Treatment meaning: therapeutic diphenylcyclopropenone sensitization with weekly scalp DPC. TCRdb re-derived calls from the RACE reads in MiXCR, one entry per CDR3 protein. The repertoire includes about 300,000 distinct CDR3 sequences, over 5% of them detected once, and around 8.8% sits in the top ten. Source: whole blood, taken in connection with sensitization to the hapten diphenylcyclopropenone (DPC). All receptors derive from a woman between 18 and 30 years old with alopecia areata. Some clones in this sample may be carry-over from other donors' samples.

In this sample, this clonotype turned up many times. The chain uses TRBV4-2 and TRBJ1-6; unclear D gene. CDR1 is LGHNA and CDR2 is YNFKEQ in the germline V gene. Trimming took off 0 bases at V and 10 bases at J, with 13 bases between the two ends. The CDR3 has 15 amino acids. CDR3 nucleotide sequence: TGTGCCAGCAGCCAAGATCACCCGAGCAACTCACCCCTCCACTTT. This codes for CASSQDHPSNSPLHF.

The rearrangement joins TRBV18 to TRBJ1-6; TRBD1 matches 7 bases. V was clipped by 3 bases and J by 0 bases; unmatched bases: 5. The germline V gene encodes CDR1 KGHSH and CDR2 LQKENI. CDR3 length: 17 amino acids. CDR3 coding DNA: TGTGCCAGCTCACCCCGGGACAGCATCTCCTATAATTCACCCCTCCACTTT. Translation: CASSPRDSISYNSPLHF. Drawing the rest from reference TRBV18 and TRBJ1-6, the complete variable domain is NAGVMQNPRHLVRRRGQEARLRCSPMKGHSHVYWYRQLPEEGLKFMVYLQKENIIDESGMPKERFSAEFPKEGPSILRIQQVVRGDSAAYFCASSPRDSISYNSPLHFGNGTRLTVT.

As DNA, the CDR3 is TGTGCCAGCAGCCCCTCCGGGACATACACCGGGGAGCTGTTTTTT. As protein: CASSPSGTYTGELFF. J is TRBJ2-2 and V is TRBV6-1; D is possibly TRBD1 (6 bases). V was clipped by 6 bases and J by 3 bases, with 14 bases between them. The CDR3 covers 15 residues. CDR1 is MNHNS and CDR2 is SASEGT in the germline V gene.

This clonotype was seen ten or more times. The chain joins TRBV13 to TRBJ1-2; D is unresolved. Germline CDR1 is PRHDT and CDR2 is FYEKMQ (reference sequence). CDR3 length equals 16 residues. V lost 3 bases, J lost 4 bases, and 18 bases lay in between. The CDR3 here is CASSFNPLLTLYGYTF. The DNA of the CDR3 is TGTGCCAGCAGCTTCAACCCGTTGCTGACCCTCTATGGCTACACCTTC.

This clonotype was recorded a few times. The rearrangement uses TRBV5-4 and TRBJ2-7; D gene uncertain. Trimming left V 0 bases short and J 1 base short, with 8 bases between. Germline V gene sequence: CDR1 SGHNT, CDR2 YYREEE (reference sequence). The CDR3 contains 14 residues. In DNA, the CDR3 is TGTGCCAGCAGCTTGGATATCCATTCCTACGAGCAGTACTTC. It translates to CASSLDIHSYEQYF.

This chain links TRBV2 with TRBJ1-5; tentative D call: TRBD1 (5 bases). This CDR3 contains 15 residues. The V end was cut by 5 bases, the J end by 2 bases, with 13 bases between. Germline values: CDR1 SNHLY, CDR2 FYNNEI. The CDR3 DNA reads TGTGCCAGCAGTAAGGGACTGCATGGCAATCAGCCCCAGCATTTT. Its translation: CASSKGLHGNQPQHF.

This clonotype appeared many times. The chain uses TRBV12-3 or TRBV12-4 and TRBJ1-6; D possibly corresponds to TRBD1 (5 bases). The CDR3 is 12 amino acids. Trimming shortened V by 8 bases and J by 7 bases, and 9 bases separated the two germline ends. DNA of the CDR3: TGTGCCAGCTCCGACAGCAATTCACCCCTCCACTTT. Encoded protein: CASSDSNSPLHF.

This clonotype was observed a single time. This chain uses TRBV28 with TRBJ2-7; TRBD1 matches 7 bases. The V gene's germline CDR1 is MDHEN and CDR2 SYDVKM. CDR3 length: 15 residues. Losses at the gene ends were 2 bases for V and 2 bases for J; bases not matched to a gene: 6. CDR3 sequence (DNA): TGTGCCAGCAGTTTAAGGGGACAGAAAACCTACGAGCAGTACTTC. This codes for CASSLRGQKTYEQYF.